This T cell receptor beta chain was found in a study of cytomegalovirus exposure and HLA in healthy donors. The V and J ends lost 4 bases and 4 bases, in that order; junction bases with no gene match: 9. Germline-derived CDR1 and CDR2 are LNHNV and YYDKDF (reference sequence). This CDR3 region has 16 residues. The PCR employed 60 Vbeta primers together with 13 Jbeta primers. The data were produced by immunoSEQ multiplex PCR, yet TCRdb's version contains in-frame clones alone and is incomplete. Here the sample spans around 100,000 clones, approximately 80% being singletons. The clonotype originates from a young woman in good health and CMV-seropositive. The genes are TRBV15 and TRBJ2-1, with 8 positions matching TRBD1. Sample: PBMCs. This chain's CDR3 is CATSKLTGGDYNEQFF. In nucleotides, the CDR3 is TGTGCCACCAGCAAGTTAACAGGGGGTGATTACAATGAGCAGTTCTTC. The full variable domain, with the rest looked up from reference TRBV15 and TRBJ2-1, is DAMVIQNPRYQVTQFGKPVTLSCSQTLNHNVMYWYQQKSSQAPKLLFHYYDKDFNNEADTPDNFQSRRPNTSFCFLDIRSPGLGDTAMYLCATSKLTGGDYNEQFFGPGTRLTVL.